This record looks at one TCR beta chain sequence and its context. What this receptor recognizes is not known. Base qualities are not recorded, but no much larger clone differs from it by a single base. The data belong to a study of Ad26.COV2.S vaccination and SARS-CoV-2 variants (dated by TCRdb to about 2021). At the level of the whole study: Vaccine-arm donors were drawn from COV1001, a multicentre, randomized, double-blind, placebo-controlled phase I-IIa trial of Ad26.COV2.S in healthy adults. A total of approximately 30 samples were included in the TCR-sequenced set, comprising some 20 Ad26.COV2.S vaccine recipients, 5 placebo recipients and 8 SARS-CoV-2 convalescent individuals. Investigators did not know the trial group allocation while performing experiments and assessing outcomes. Trial participants were randomized into five groups of five: low-dose or high-dose Ad26.COV2.S given once or twice, or placebo on both occasions. Ad26.COV2.S was administered intramuscularly at a dose of 5x10^10 or 1x10^11 viral particles, either as one shot or as two shots given 56 days apart. TCRbeta repertoire sequencing served as the tool for gauging how specific and how broad the SARS-CoV-2-reactive T cell receptors were following Ad26.COV2.S vaccination. The paper's findings and limits, for the study overall: Non-spike TCR breadth was comparable between vaccine and placebo recipients, consistent with the vaccine containing only spike. Substantial breadth of spike-specific CD8+ and CD4+ T cell responses was reported after vaccination. Comparing responses between vaccine doses or regimens was not something the study was powered to do. Ad26.COV2.S recipients had higher spike-specific TCR breadth than placebo recipients (P = 0.0014). It was noted by the authors that total T cell responses may have been underestimated by the TCR breadth and depth analyses.

From cysteine to phenylalanine, the CDR3 is 16 amino acids long. Only the CDR3 DNA is retained, 48 bases long and in frame from the first base. V and J are truncated by 0 bases and 1 base respectively, leaving an intervening sequence of 11 bases. Taken from the germline V gene, the CDR1 and CDR2 loops are LGHNA and YSLEER. The immunoSEQ Assay was the method used to sequence TCRbeta CDR3 regions. After extraction, genomic DNA underwent amplification by bias-controlled multiplex PCR, followed by high-throughput sequencing. On the authors' methods: To quantify the absolute abundance of each unique TCRbeta CDR3 region, sequences were collapsed and filtered. T cell fraction was estimated by normalization of TCRbeta template counts to usable DNA, with usable DNA being measured through amplification of reference genes present in all nucleated cells. Repertoire TCRs were annotated as SARS-CoV-2-specific by exact matching of V gene, CDR3 amino acid sequence and J gene to a known reactive TCR set. The reference SARS-CoV-2 TCR set came from MIRA and was filtered for enrichment in COVID-19-positive ImmuneCODE repertoires, removing public or cross-reactive TCRs. Drawing on the MIRA antigens, annotated TCRs were analysed further at the level of specific ORF or position within ORF. Breadth was defined as the number of annotated unique rearrangements divided by the total number of unique productive rearrangements, and depth was defined as the summed frequency of the annotated unique rearrangements. Two-sided Wilcoxon rank-sum tests were applied when comparing TCR breadth between groups. TCRdb's version of the immuneACCESS table is confined to in-frame rearrangements and falls short of the full clone set. An unresolved V gene accounts for under half of the shortfall where checked; the remainder is of unknown origin. V, J and clone size are taken as reported in that table, and D and trimming were inferred from the DNA itself. In all, the sample holds some 480,000 clones, and approximately 88% of those were seen once. 9.5% to 15% of the sample lies in the top ten.

The treatment or condition label on this specimen signifies: around 19 received Ad26.COV2.S at low or high dose, single or two shots; about five received placebo; per-sample allocation not given. Repertoires of vaccine and placebo recipients were sequenced from samples collected on day 63 after the first injection. Between 29 July and 7 August 2020, Cohort 1b enrolled about two dozen adults aged 18-55 years at one site in Boston, USA. Ad26.COV2.S was a replication-incompetent adenovirus type 26 vector expressing a prefusion-stabilized SARS-CoV-2 spike protein from the original Wuhan strain. This chain is built from TRBV4-3 and TRBJ2-3, and possibly TRBD1, on 6 matching bases. The sequence was obtained from a person between 18 and 65 years old who received the Ad26.COV2.S COVID-19 vaccine or a placebo. This specimen was peripheral blood, taken in a trial of Ad26.COV2.S vaccine versus placebo. The DNA reads TGCGCCAGCAGCCAAGACCTGGCAGGGGGCACAGATACGCAGTATTTT. Translated, it gives CASSQDLAGGTDTQYF.